The clone carrying this T cell receptor beta chain was counted only a few times. This sample was included in a study of T cells in Graves' hyperthyroidism and ophthalmopathy. Amplification of TCR beta CDR3 regions was performed using RNA transcripts as template. The HTBI set primed first-round TCR CDR3 RT-PCR. MiXCR, run by TCRdb on the multiplex PCR reads, gives a single entry per CDR3 protein. The sample includes hundreds of thousands of distinct CDR3 sequences, over 35% seen only once; the top ten take 7% to 10%. CDR1 SNHLY and CDR2 FYNNEI come from the germline V gene. Between the trimmed V and J ends, which lost 8 bases and 5 bases, there was a span of 9 bases. The CDR3 loop spans 11 amino acids.

The chain uses TRBV2 and TRBJ2-5; D is possibly TRBD2 (5 bases). Sequencing was carried out using blood. This TCR was recovered from a man aged 18 to 35 with Graves' hyperthyroidism. The CDR3 region has the DNA TGTGCCAGCTTGACGGGGGAGACCCAGTACTTC. Translation gives CASLTGETQYF.